These 3 T cell receptor beta chains were all obtained from the same sample, sequenced in a study of blood T cell repertoires in COVID-19. Profiled with immunoSEQ multiplex PCR; TCRdb holds only in-frame clones, not every one. The profile shows a few hundred thousand clones, 80% to 85% of them singletons. Material: peripheral blood. The source of these receptors is a person aged 70 to 85 with COVID-19, enrolled during active disease.

This sequence joins TRBV12-3 or TRBV12-4 and TRBJ1-2; unclear D gene. The V and J ends lost 1 base and 4 bases respectively, with 7 bases between them. CDR3 length: 13 residues. Here the CDR3 reads CASSLDSTYGYTF. DNA for the CDR3: TGTGCCAGCAGTTTAGACTCAACCTATGGCTACACCTTC.

V usage is TRBV5-4 and J usage is TRBJ2-2; 9 nucleotides agree with TRBD2. CDR3 length: 16 residues. V lost 4 bases to trimming and J lost 0 bases; unmatched junction nucleotides: 4. The germline gives CDR1 SGHNT, CDR2 YYREEE (reference sequence). The CDR3 nucleotides are TGTGCCAGCAGCGCAGCGGGGGGCCCGAACACCGGGGAGCTGTTTTTT. This translates into CASSAAGGPNTGELFF.

This chain joins TRBV5-1 and TRBJ1-6; D gene unclear. Germline CDR1 SGHRS, CDR2 YFSETQ. There are 12 residues in the CDR3. The V gene lost 6 bases and the J gene lost 7 bases, with 8 bases spanning the gap. CDR3 protein: CASNRENSPLHF. CDR3 bases: TGCGCCAGCAACAGAGAAAATTCACCCCTCCACTTT.